This T cell receptor beta chain was captured in a study of response to subunit inactivated influenza vaccine. Study-wide results and limits: Authors suggested seasonal influenza vaccinations each recruit few new T cells.

The germline CDR1 and CDR2 sequences are SGHRS and YFSETQ. Trimming pared 3 bases from V and 5 bases from J, leaving 17 bases between. The CDR3 is 16 residues long. MiXCR, applied by TCRdb to the RT-PCR reads, yields one record per CDR3 protein. The table includes around 850,000 distinct CDR3 sequences, approximately 17% detected once. This clonotype appeared a few times. Its specificity is not known. The chain links TRBV5-1 to TRBJ2-2, with D tentatively TRBD2 (5 bases). This clonotype was sampled from a man aged 45 to 65 who received an inactivated influenza vaccine. Sequencing used PBMCs from blood, obtained more than 4 days after vaccination. CDR3 coding DNA: TGCGCCAGCAGCTCCGCACCCCGGGGTAGGACCGGGGAGCTGTTTTTT. This gives the protein CASSSAPRGRTGELFF.